This T cell receptor beta chain comes out of a study of T-cell memory formation after mild COVID-19 (dated by TCRdb to the early 2020s). A note on the overall study: Most TCR sequence clusters were specific to one of the two donors. In two donors, T-cell clones that expanded and contracted after mild COVID-19 were followed by sequencing TCRalpha and TCRbeta repertoires longitudinally. The cohort comprised two young, previously healthy adult volunteers, one female and one male.

Sequencer: Illumina NovaSeq 6000. TCRalpha and TCRbeta cDNA libraries were constructed by 5'RACE with constant-segment primers, with sample barcodes and unique molecular identifiers being introduced. RNA was extracted from every sample with Trizol reagent. Library amplification was performed in two PCR steps, and a second sample barcode and Illumina TruSeq adapters were introduced in the second step. Libraries were sequenced on an Illumina NovaSeq with 2 x 150 bp paired-end reads. The study's processing was this. The reads were demultiplexed and collapsed into UMI-guided consensus sequences using migec v1.2.7. Using mixcr v2.1.11, the UMI consensuses were aligned to TRA and TRB V and J templates and assembled into clonotypes. A clonotype was counted as expanded or contracted only if both edgeR and NoisET called the change significant, with noise models trained on biological replicates. For edgeR calls, the cutoffs were a false discovery rate-adjusted p below 0.01 and a log2 fold-change threshold of 1. PCA with hierarchical clustering of max-normalized trajectories of the 1000 most abundant clonotypes was used as exploratory dynamics analysis. Each responding clone was given a CD4 or CD8 phenotype based on the CD4+ and CD8+ repertoires, which had been sequenced separately. TCRdb redid the processing of the public reads, applying fastp at Q25 and MiXCR, and retained in-frame beta chains. Each entry merges the rows of one CDR3 protein and shows their most common DNA and genes. These V and J calls rely on TCRdb rather than the paper's analysis. The table for this sample lists 100,000 to 150,000 distinct CDR3 sequences; 5% to 6.5% of them were counted only once. The ten largest account for about 2.2% of the sample.

Ficoll-Paque density gradient centrifugation was used to isolate PBMCs. Broad study findings and their caveats: Contracting CD4+ clones turned up mainly in the CM and EM memory subsets, whereas EMRA was where CD8+ clones were enriched. Some responding clones were found in pre-infection memory, which suggests that pre-existing cross-reactive memory T cells took part in the SARS-CoV-2 response. Balanced CD4/CD8 phenotypes were observed for clones contracting from day 15 to 85, whereas a bias towards CD4+ was observed for a second wave of clones expanding from day 15 to 37. Whether the second-wave clones peaking on day 37 were SARS-CoV-2 specific was not confirmed. Only two mild cases were covered by the study, and larger cohorts that include severe cases with pre-infection samples were considered necessary.

This clonotype was seen more than once but under ten times. Its antigen remains unidentified. Per-base quality was not reported, and no clone a single base away is much larger than it. The sample consisted of PBMCs or a T cell subset sorted from them (not recorded which). The receptor's source is an adult woman who had mild COVID-19 (a few samples of this study predate the infection). The sample titles of this study are shuffled in the database, so cell type and time point are left out; the donor was told from shared clones.

The CDR3 region reads CAISNGGAGSYEQYF. The nucleotide sequence is given as TGTGCCATCAGTAACGGGGGGGCTGGGTCCTACGAGCAGTACTTC. The chain is made from TRBV10-3 and TRBJ2-7, and TRBD2 aligns with 8 junction nucleotides. The CDR3 runs 15 amino acids, cysteine and phenylalanine included. The CDR3 DNA has 45 bases and is translated from base 1. V ends up 5 bases short and J 1 base short, with an unmatched junction base count of 7. From the germline V gene, CDR1 is ENHRY and CDR2 is SYGVKD.